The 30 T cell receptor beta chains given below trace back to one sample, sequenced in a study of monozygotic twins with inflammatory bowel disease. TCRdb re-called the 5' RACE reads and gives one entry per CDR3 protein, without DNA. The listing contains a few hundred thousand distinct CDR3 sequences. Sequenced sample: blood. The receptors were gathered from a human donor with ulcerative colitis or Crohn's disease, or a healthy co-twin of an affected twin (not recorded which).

CDR3 loop: CASSLVWDRPTYEQYF. This chain uses TRBV5-1 with TRBJ2-7; TCRdb returns TRBD1, unconfirmable since there is no DNA. The CDR3 extends over 16 amino acids. Per the germline V gene, CDR1 is SGHRS and CDR2 is YFSETQ.

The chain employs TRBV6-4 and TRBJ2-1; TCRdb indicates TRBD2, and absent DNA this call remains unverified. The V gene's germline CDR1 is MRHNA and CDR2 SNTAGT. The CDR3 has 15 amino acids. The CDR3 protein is CASSVFSSGGHEQFF.

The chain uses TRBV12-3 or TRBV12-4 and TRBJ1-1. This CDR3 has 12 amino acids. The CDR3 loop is CASSYRPNEAFF.

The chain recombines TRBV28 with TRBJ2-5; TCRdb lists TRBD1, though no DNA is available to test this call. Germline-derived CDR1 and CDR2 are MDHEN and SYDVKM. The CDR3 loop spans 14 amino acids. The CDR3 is CASRIRQGQETQYF.

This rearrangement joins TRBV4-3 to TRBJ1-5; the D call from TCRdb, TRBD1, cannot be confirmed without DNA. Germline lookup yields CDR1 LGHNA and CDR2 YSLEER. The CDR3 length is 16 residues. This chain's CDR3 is CASSQDGAGSNQPQHF.

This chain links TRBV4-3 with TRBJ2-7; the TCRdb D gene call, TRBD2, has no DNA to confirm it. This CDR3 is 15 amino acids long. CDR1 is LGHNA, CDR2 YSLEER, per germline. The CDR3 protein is CASSEDMRGAGEQYF.

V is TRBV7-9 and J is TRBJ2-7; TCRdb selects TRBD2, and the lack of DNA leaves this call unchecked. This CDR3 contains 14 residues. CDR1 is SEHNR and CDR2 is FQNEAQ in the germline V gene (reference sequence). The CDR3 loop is CASSLTSGAYEQYF. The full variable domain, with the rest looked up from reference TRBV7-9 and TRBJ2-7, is DTGVSQNPRHKITKRGQNVTFRCDPISEHNRLYWYRQTLGQGPEFLTYFQNEAQLEKSRLLSDRFSAERPKGSFSTLEIQRTEQGDSAMYLCASSLTSGAYEQYFGPGTRLTVT.

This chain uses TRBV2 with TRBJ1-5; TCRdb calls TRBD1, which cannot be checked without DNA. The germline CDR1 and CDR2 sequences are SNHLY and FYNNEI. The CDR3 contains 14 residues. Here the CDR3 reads CASSDQGARQPQHF.

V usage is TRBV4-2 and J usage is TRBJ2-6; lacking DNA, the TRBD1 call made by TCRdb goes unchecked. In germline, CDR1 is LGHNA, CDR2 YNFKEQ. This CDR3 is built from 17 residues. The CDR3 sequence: CASRHGASNSGANVLTF.

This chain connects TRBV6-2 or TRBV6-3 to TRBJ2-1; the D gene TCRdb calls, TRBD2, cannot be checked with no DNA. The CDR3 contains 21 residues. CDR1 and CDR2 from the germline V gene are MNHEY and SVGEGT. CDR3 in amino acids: CASSYEQPGLAGAIFANEQFF.

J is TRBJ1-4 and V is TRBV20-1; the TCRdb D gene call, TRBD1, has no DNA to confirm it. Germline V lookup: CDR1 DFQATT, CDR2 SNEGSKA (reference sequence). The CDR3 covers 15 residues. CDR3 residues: CSANRGRTTNEKLFF.

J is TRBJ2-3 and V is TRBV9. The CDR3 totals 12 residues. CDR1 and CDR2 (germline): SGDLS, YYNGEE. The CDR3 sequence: CASSVIGDTQYF.

This chain's CDR3 is CASEPEPSGANVLTF. The chain is built from TRBV9 and TRBJ2-6. This CDR3 has 15 residues. CDR1 and CDR2 from the germline V gene are SGDLS and YYNGEE.

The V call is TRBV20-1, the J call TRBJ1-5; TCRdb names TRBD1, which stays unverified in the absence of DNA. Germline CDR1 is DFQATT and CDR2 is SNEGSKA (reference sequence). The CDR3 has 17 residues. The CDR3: CSARDARQGRGNQPQHF.

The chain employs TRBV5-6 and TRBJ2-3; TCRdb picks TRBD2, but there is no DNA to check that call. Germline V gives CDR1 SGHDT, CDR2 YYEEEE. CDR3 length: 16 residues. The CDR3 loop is CASSSRLAGTTDTQYF.

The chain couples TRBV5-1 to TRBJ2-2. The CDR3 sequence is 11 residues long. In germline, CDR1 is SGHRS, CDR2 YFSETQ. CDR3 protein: CASSLDRELFF.

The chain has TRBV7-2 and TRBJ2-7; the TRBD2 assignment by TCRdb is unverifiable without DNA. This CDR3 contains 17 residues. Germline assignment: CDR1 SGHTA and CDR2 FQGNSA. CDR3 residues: CASSLDILPRGGYEQYF. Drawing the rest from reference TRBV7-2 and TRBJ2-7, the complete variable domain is GAGVSQSPSNKVTEKGKDVELRCDPISGHTALYWYRQSLGQGLEFLIYFQGNSAPDKSGLPSDRFSAERTGGSVSTLTIQRTQQEDSAVYLCASSLDILPRGGYEQYFGPGTRLTVT.

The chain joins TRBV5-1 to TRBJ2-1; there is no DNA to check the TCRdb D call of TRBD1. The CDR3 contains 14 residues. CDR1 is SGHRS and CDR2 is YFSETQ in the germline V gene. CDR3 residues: CASSLSWTDNEQFF.

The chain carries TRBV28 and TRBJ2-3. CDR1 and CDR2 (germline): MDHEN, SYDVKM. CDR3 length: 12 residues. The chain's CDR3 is CASRTPTDTQYF.

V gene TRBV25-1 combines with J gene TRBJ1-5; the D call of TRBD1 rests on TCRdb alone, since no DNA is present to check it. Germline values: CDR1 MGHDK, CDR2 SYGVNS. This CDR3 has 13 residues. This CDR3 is CASSGTGGQPQHF.

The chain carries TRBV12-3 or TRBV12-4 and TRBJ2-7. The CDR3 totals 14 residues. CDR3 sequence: CASSSTGTFYEQYF.

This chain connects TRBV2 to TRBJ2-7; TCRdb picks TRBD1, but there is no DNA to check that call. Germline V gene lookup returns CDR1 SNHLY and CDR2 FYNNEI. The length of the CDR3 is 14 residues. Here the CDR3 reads CASDRISTPGEQYF.

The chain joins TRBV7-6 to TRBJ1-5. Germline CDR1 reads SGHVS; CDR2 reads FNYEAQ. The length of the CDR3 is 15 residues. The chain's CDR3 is CASSLVAGYGQPQHF.

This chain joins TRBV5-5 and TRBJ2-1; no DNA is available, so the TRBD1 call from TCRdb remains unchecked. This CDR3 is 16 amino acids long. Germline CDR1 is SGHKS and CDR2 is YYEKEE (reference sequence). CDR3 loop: CASSVTGQRRFTEQFF.

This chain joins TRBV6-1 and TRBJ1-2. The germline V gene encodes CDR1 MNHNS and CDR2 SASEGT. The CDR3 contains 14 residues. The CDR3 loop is CASSEAGLGYGYTF.

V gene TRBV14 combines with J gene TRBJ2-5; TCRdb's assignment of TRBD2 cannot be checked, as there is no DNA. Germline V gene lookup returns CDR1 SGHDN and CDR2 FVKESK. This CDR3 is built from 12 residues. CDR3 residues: CASSRTRETQYF.

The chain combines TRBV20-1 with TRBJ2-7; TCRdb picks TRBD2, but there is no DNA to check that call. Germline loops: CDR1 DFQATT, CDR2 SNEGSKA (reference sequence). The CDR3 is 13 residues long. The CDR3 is CSAPGLGSYEQYF.

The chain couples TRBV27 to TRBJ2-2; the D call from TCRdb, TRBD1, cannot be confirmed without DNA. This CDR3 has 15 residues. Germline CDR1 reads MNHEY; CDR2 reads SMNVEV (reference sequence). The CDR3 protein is CASSGGTGDTGELFF.

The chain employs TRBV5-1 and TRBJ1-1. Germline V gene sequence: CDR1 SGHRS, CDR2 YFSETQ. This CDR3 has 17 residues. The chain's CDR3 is CASSLYISGDMNTEAFF.

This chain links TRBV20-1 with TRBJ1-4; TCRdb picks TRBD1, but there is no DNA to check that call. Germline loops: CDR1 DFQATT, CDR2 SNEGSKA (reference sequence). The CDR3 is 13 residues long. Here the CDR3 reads CSAPGTGDEKLFF.